The next 5 T cell receptor beta chains were all read from a single sample in a study of graft-versus-host responses after intestinal transplantation. The table came from immunoSEQ multiplex PCR; TCRdb's copy has only in-frame clones and leaves some out. The sample includes about 26,000 clones, 82% seen only once; the top ten take roughly 0.65%. These receptors have no known antigen. Sequenced material: unstimulated CD4+ T cells sorted from spleen or lymph node cells, taken before intestinal transplant. The receptor set was obtained from a human donor who received an intestinal transplant.

The chain recombines TRBV1 with TRBJ1-1. TRBV1 is a pseudogene locus. The length of the CDR3 is 13 residues. The CDR3 spells CTSSQKLNTEAFF. The CDR3 DNA reads as TGCACCAGCAGCCAAAAGCTGAACACTGAAGCTTTCTTT.

Regarding this clone: Distinct nucleotide sequences in the sample also encode this CDR3. The V call is TRBV29-1, the J call TRBJ2-2; D might be TRBD2 (5 bases). The CDR3 extends over 15 amino acids. Germline V CDR1 and CDR2: SQVTM, ANQGSEA. The germline V and J ends were trimmed by 0 bases and 7 bases, with 15 bases remaining between them. DNA of the CDR3: TGCAGCGTTGAAGATGGGTTTCCTCGGGGCGGGGAGCTGTTTTTT. Translated, it gives CSVEDGFPRGGELFF.

The V call is TRBV29-1, the J call TRBJ2-1; D remains unclear. The germline V and J ends were trimmed by 7 bases and 7 bases, with 14 bases remaining between them. This CDR3 has 12 amino acids. Germline V gives CDR1 SQVTM, CDR2 ANQGSEA. This chain's CDR3 is CSGFGSKNEQFF. CDR3 bases: TGCAGCGGTTTCGGGTCGAAGAATGAGCAGTTCTTC.

The chain links TRBV7-9 to TRBJ2-7; D may be TRBD1 or TRBD2 (5 bases each). The CDR3 spans 14 residues. V shed 2 bases and J shed 2 bases, with 10 bases lying between them. Germline assignment: CDR1 SEHNR and CDR2 FQNEAQ (reference sequence). The CDR3 is CASSLTGQTYEQYF. DNA for the CDR3: TGTGCCAGCAGCTTAACGGGGCAGACCTACGAGCAGTACTTC.

Only one count was recorded for this clone. This rearrangement joins TRBV29-1 to TRBJ2-1; the D gene is possibly TRBD1 (5 bases). The CDR3 length is 12 residues. Trimming cost V 5 bases and J 6 bases, with 11 bases left between them. The germline gives CDR1 SQVTM, CDR2 ANQGSEA. CDR3 bases: TGCAGCGTTTACAAAAGGGGCAATGAGCAGTTCTTC. It encodes CSVYKRGNEQFF.